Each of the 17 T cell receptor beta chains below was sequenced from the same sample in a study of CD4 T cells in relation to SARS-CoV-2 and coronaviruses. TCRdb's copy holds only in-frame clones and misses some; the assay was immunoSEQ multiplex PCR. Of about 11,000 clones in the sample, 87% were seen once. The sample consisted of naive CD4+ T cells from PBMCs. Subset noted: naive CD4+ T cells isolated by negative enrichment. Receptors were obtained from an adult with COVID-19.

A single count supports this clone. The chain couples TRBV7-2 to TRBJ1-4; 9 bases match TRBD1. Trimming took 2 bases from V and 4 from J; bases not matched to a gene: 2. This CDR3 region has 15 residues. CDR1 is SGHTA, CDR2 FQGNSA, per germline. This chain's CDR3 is CASSLLGQGNEKLFF. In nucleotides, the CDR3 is TGTGCCAGCAGCTTATTGGGACAGGGTAATGAAAAACTGTTTTTT. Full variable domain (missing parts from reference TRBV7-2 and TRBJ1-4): GAGVSQSPSNKVTEKGKDVELRCDPISGHTALYWYRQSLGQGLEFLIYFQGNSAPDKSGLPSDRFSAERTGGSVSTLTIQRTQQEDSAVYLCASSLLGQGNEKLFFGSGTQLSVL.

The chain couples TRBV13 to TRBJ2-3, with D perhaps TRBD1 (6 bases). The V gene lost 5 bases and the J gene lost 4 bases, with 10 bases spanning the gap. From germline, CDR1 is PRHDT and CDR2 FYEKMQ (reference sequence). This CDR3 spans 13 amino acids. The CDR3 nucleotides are TGTGCCAGCAGCCAAGGGGGACCAGATACGCAGTATTTT. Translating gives CASSQGGPDTQYF.

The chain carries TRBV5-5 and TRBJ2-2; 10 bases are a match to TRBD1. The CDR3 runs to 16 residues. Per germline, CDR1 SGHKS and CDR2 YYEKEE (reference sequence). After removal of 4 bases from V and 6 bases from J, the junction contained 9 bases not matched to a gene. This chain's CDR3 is CASSRTVTGGSGELFF. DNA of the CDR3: TGTGCCAGCAGCCGAACCGTGACAGGGGGCTCCGGGGAGCTGTTTTTT.

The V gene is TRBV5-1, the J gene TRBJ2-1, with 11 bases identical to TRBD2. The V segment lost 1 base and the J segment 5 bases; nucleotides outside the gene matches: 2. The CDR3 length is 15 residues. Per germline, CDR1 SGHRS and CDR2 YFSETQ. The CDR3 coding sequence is TGCGCCAGCAGCTTGCCTAGCGGGGGGAACAATGAGCAGTTCTTC. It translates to CASSLPSGGNNEQFF.

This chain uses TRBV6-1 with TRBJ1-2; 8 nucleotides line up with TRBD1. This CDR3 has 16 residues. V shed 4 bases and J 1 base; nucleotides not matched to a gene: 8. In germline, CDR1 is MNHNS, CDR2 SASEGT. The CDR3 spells CASSGRTGTLNYGYTF. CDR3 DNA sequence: TGTGCCAGCAGTGGACGGACAGGGACGCTTAACTATGGCTACACCTTC.

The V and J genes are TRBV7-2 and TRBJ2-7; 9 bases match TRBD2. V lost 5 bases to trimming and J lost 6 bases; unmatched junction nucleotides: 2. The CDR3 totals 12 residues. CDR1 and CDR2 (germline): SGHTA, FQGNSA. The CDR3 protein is CASSATSGEQYF. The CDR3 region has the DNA TGTGCCAGCAGCGCGACTAGCGGCGAGCAGTACTTC.

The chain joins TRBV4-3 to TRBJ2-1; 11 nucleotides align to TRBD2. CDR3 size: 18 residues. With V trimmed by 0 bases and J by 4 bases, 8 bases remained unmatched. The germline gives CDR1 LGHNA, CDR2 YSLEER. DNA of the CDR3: TGCGCCAGCAGCCAAGATCGGGCTAGCGGGGGGTGGTACAATGAGCAGTTCTTC. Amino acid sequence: CASSQDRASGGWYNEQFF.

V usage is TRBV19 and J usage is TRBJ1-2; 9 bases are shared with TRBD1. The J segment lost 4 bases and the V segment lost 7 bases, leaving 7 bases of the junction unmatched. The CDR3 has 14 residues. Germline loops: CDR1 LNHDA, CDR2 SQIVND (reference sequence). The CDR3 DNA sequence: TGTGCCAGTACTCGGGACAGGGCCATCTATGGCTACACCTTC. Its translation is CASTRDRAIYGYTF.

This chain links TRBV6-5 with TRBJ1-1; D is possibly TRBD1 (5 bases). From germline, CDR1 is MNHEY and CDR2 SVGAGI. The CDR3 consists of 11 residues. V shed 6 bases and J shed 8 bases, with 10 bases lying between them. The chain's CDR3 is CASSNTGEAFF. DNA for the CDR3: TGTGCCAGCAGCAACACAGGAGAAGCTTTCTTT.

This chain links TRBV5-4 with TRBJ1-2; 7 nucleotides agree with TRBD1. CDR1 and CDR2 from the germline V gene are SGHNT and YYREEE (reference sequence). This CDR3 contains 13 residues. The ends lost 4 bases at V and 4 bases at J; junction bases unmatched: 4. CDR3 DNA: TGTGCCAGCAGCCCGGACAGGATCTATGGCTACACCTTC. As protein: CASSPDRIYGYTF.

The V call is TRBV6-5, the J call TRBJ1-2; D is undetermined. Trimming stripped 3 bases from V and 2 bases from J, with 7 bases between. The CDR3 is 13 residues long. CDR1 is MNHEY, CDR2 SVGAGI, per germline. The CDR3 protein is CASSYEGNYGYTF. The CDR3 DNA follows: TGTGCCAGCAGTTATGAGGGAAACTATGGCTACACCTTC.

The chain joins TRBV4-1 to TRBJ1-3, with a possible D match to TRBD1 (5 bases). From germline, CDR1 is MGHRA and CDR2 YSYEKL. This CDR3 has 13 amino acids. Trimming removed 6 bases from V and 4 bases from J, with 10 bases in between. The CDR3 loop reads CASSSGIGNTIYF. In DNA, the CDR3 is TGCGCCAGCAGTTCAGGGATAGGAAACACCATATATTTT.

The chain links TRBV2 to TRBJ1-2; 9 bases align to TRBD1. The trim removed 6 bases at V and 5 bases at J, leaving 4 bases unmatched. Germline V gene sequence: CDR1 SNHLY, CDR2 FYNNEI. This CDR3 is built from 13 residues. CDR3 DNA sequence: TGTGCCAGCAGGGCCGGACAGGGGTATGGCTACACCTTC. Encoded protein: CASRAGQGYGYTF.

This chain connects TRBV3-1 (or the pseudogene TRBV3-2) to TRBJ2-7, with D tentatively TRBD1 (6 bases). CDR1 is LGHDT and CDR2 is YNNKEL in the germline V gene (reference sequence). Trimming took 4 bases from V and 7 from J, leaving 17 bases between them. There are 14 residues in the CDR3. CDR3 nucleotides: TGTGCCAGCAGCCGAGGATCAGGGGTCCGGGAGCAGTACTTC. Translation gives CASSRGSGVREQYF.

The CDR3 here is CASSPGRVNLTYNSPLHF. The CDR3 DNA sequence: TGTGCCAGCTCACCAGGCAGGGTGAATCTAACTTATAATTCACCCCTCCACTTT. The chain is built from TRBV18 and TRBJ1-6, with TRBD1 as a possible D gene (5 bases). CDR1 and CDR2 from the germline V gene are KGHSH and LQKENI. Trimming pared 2 bases from V and 4 bases from J, leaving 18 bases between. This CDR3 region has 18 residues.

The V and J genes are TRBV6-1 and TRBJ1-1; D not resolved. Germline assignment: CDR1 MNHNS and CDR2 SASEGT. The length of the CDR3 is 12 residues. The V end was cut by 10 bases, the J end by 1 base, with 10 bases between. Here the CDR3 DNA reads TGTGCCACCGCACCTCCGAACACTGAAGCTTTCTTT. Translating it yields CATAPPNTEAFF.

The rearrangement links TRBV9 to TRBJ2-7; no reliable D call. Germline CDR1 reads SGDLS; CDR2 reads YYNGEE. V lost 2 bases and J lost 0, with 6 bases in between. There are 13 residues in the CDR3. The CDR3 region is CASSVQSSYEQYF. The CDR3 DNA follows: TGTGCCAGCAGCGTCCAGAGCTCCTACGAGCAGTACTTC.